This is a list of T cell receptor beta chains from one sample in a study of blood T cell repertoires in COVID-19. Assay: immunoSEQ multiplex PCR; the TCRdb copy retains only in-frame clones and omits some. The sample has about 120,000 clones, just over 85% seen once. The sample was peripheral blood. The origin of the receptors is a man aged 40-50 years with acute or convalescent COVID-19. CDR3s include the opening cysteine and the closing phenylalanine or tryptophan. Each record gives: J gene, V gene, D gene, clone size, CDR3 protein, CDR3 DNA. D genes are given only for firm matches. Some rows have no size entry. The others give once, few or many, or a class for an expanded clone.

J gene: TRBJ1-5; V gene: TRBV15; D gene: NA; clone size: once; CDR3 protein: CATSRTTGVGQPQHF; CDR3 DNA: TGTGCCACCAGCAGAACTACAGGCGTCGGTCAGCCCCAGCATTTT
J gene: TRBJ2-7; V gene: TRBV5-6; D gene: NA; clone size: NA; CDR3 protein: CASSFDTYEQYF; CDR3 DNA: TGTGCCAGCAGCTTTGACACCTACGAGCAGTACTTC
J gene: TRBJ1-5; V gene: TRBV10-3; D gene: NA; clone size: NA; CDR3 protein: CAISYGDNQPQHF; CDR3 DNA: TGTGCCATCAGTTACGGGGATAATCAGCCCCAGCATTTT
J gene: TRBJ2-7; V gene: TRBV27; D gene: TRBD2; clone size: NA; CDR3 protein: CASRLPGLAGGPAYEQYF; CDR3 DNA: TGTGCCAGCAGACTCCCTGGACTAGCGGGAGGGCCGGCCTACGAGCAGTACTTC
J gene: TRBJ2-2; V gene: TRBV19; D gene: NA; clone size: NA; CDR3 protein: CASRGGRPGDTGELFF; CDR3 DNA: TGTGCCAGTAGGGGTGGGAGGCCCGGGGACACCGGGGAGCTGTTTTTT
J gene: TRBJ2-1; V gene: TRBV5-4; D gene: TRBD2; clone size: NA; CDR3 protein: CASSLGTSGNYNEQFF; CDR3 DNA: TGTGCCAGCAGCCTCGGGACTAGCGGGAACTACAATGAGCAGTTCTTC
J gene: TRBJ2-3; V gene: TRBV19; D gene: NA; clone size: NA; CDR3 protein: CASKAQGGATDTQYF; CDR3 DNA: TGTGCCAGTAAAGCGCAGGGTGGGGCCACAGATACGCAGTATTTT
J gene: TRBJ1-2; V gene: TRBV4-2; D gene: TRBD1; clone size: NA; CDR3 protein: CASSQDRGHSGYTF; CDR3 DNA: TGTGCCAGCAGCCAAGACAGGGGGCATAGTGGCTACACCTTC
J gene: TRBJ1-4; V gene: TRBV7-9; D gene: TRBD1; clone size: few; CDR3 protein: CASSSPGQGARLFF; CDR3 DNA: TGTGCCAGCAGCTCCCCGGGACAGGGGGCCAGACTGTTTTTT
J gene: TRBJ2-5; V gene: TRBV5-3; D gene: TRBD2; clone size: NA; CDR3 protein: CARSSTRTSVAETQYF; CDR3 DNA: TGTGCCAGAAGCTCTACTAGGACTAGCGTAGCGGAGACCCAGTACTTC
J gene: TRBJ1-2; V gene: TRBV4-3; D gene: NA; clone size: NA; CDR3 protein: CASSQELGGPYGYTF; CDR3 DNA: TGCGCCAGCAGCCAAGAATTGGGGGGGCCCTATGGCTACACCTTC
J gene: TRBJ1-1; V gene: TRBV14; D gene: TRBD1; clone size: NA; CDR3 protein: CASSRGQWTEAFF; CDR3 DNA: TGTGCCAGCAGTAGGGGGCAGTGGACTGAAGCTTTCTTT
J gene: TRBJ2-1; V gene: TRBV11-2; D gene: TRBD1; clone size: NA; CDR3 protein: CASSSSGTGLNEQFF; CDR3 DNA: TGTGCCAGCAGCTCCTCCGGGACAGGACTCAATGAGCAGTTCTTC
J gene: TRBJ2-5; V gene: TRBV20-1; D gene: TRBD2; clone size: NA; CDR3 protein: CSGGGQETQYF; CDR3 DNA: TGCAGTGGGGGGGGACAAGAGACCCAGTACTTC
J gene: TRBJ1-1; V gene: TRBV5-5; D gene: NA; clone size: NA; CDR3 protein: CASSTTTGLSRTEAFF; CDR3 DNA: TGTGCCAGCAGCACAACGACAGGTCTTAGCCGCACTGAAGCTTTCTTT
J gene: TRBJ1-1; V gene: TRBV7-9; D gene: NA; clone size: NA; CDR3 protein: CASSRGPNTEAFF; CDR3 DNA: TGTGCCAGCAGCCGCGGGCCGAACACTGAAGCTTTCTTT
J gene: TRBJ2-1; V gene: TRBV30; D gene: NA; clone size: NA; CDR3 protein: CAWTRGSPPTYNEQFF; CDR3 DNA: TGTGCCTGGACCCGGGGGAGCCCACCCACCTACAATGAGCAGTTCTTC
J gene: TRBJ2-7; V gene: TRBV23-1; D gene: NA; clone size: NA; CDR3 protein: CAIKTGPYEQYF; CDR3 DNA: TGCGCCATCAAGACAGGCCCCTACGAGCAGTACTTC
J gene: TRBJ2-3; V gene: TRBV12-5; D gene: NA; clone size: NA; CDR3 protein: CASGRGGGISTDTQYF; CDR3 DNA: TGTGCTAGTGGTCGCGGCGGAGGGATCAGCACAGATACGCAGTATTTT
J gene: TRBJ1-6; V gene: TRBV10-3; D gene: NA; clone size: NA; CDR3 protein: CAISESSGGSSPLHF; CDR3 DNA: TGTGCCATCAGTGAGTCGTCGGGGGGCAGTTCACCCCTCCACTTT
J gene: TRBJ1-1; V gene: TRBV5-4; D gene: TRBD1; clone size: NA; CDR3 protein: CASSPVPGQLGEAFF; CDR3 DNA: TGTGCCAGCAGCCCTGTCCCGGGACAGCTTGGTGAAGCTTTCTTT
J gene: TRBJ2-2; V gene: TRBV5-1; D gene: NA; clone size: NA; CDR3 protein: CASRTGLGSVGTGELFF; CDR3 DNA: TGCGCCAGCCGGACGGGACTGGGGTCGGTAGGGACCGGGGAGCTGTTTTTT
J gene: TRBJ1-5; V gene: TRBV5-5; D gene: TRBD1; clone size: NA; CDR3 protein: CASRRDSASNQPQHF; CDR3 DNA: TGTGCCAGCAGAAGGGACAGCGCAAGCAATCAGCCCCAGCATTTT
J gene: TRBJ2-7; V gene: TRBV19; D gene: TRBD1; clone size: NA; CDR3 protein: CASSPGQGNEQYF; CDR3 DNA: TGTGCCAGTAGTCCGGGACAGGGGAACGAGCAGTACTTC
J gene: TRBJ1-1; V gene: TRBV6-6; D gene: NA; clone size: NA; CDR3 protein: CASSITIINTEAFF; CDR3 DNA: TGTGCCAGCAGCATCACAATTATCAACACTGAAGCTTTCTTT
J gene: TRBJ1-1; V gene: TRBV5-5; D gene: NA; clone size: NA; CDR3 protein: CASSQSLNTEAFF; CDR3 DNA: TGTGCCAGCAGCCAAAGCCTGAACACTGAAGCTTTCTTT
J gene: TRBJ2-5; V gene: TRBV7-3; D gene: TRBD1; clone size: NA; CDR3 protein: CASSLTTTGGGETQYF; CDR3 DNA: TGTGCCAGCAGCTTAACGACCACAGGGGGCGGAGAGACCCAGTACTTC
J gene: TRBJ1-2; V gene: TRBV4-2; D gene: NA; clone size: NA; CDR3 protein: CASSQDSGGYTF; CDR3 DNA: TGTGCCAGCAGCCAAGATTCGGGGGGCTACACCTTC
J gene: TRBJ1-2; V gene: TRBV7-8; D gene: NA; clone size: NA; CDR3 protein: CASSDSNRYGYTF; CDR3 DNA: TGTGCCAGCAGCGACAGTAATCGCTATGGCTACACCTTC
J gene: TRBJ2-7; V gene: TRBV6-6; D gene: TRBD1; clone size: NA; CDR3 protein: CASRHRQGPYEQYF; CDR3 DNA: TGTGCCAGCAGACATCGACAGGGACCCTACGAGCAGTACTTC
J gene: TRBJ2-3; V gene: TRBV2; D gene: NA; clone size: NA; CDR3 protein: CASRWGLTDTQYF; CDR3 DNA: TGTGCCAGCAGATGGGGCTTAACAGATACGCAGTATTTT
J gene: TRBJ1-1; V gene: TRBV9; D gene: TRBD1; clone size: NA; CDR3 protein: CASNEQGVNTEAFF; CDR3 DNA: TGTGCCAGCAACGAACAGGGGGTGAACACTGAAGCTTTCTTT
J gene: TRBJ2-1; V gene: TRBV20-1; D gene: NA; clone size: NA; CDR3 protein: CSARDYNEQFF; CDR3 DNA: TGCAGTGCTAGAGATTATAATGAGCAGTTCTTC
J gene: TRBJ2-7; V gene: TRBV5-1; D gene: NA; clone size: few; CDR3 protein: CASSLAAGASEQYF; CDR3 DNA: TGCGCCAGCAGCTTGGCCGCAGGGGCCAGCGAGCAGTACTTC
J gene: TRBJ1-5; V gene: TRBV5-5; D gene: NA; clone size: NA; CDR3 protein: CASSFGGDQPQHF; CDR3 DNA: TGTGCCAGCAGCTTTGGGGGGGATCAGCCCCAGCATTTT
J gene: TRBJ1-6; V gene: TRBV4-2; D gene: NA; clone size: few; CDR3 protein: CASSQEIENSPLHF; CDR3 DNA: TGTGCCAGCAGCCAAGAGATAGAAAATTCACCCCTCCACTTT
J gene: TRBJ2-7; V gene: TRBV5-6; D gene: TRBD1; clone size: NA; CDR3 protein: CASSQGQAPDWVYEQYF; CDR3 DNA: TGTGCCAGCAGCCAGGGACAGGCCCCGGACTGGGTCTACGAGCAGTACTTC
J gene: TRBJ1-5; V gene: TRBV4-1; D gene: NA; clone size: NA; CDR3 protein: CASSQVNGNNQPQHF; CDR3 DNA: TGCGCCAGCAGCCAAGTCAACGGGAACAATCAGCCCCAGCATTTT
J gene: TRBJ1-1; V gene: TRBV18; D gene: TRBD1; clone size: NA; CDR3 protein: CASSVGQGFGNTEAFF; CDR3 DNA: TGTGCCAGCTCAGTCGGACAGGGGTTTGGGAACACTGAAGCTTTCTTT
J gene: TRBJ2-3; V gene: TRBV9; D gene: TRBD2; clone size: NA; CDR3 protein: CASSLRLAGVRGTDTQYF; CDR3 DNA: TGTGCCAGCAGCCTCCGACTAGCGGGAGTCCGCGGCACAGATACGCAGTATTTT
J gene: TRBJ1-1; V gene: TRBV13; D gene: TRBD1; clone size: once; CDR3 protein: CASSQRDRNTEAFF; CDR3 DNA: TGTGCCAGCAGCCAACGGGACAGGAACACTGAAGCTTTCTTT
J gene: TRBJ1-2; V gene: TRBV9; D gene: TRBD1; clone size: NA; CDR3 protein: CASSVGPIPGQGAGGYTF; CDR3 DNA: TGTGCCAGCAGCGTAGGCCCTATACCTGGACAGGGGGCCGGGGGCTACACCTTC
J gene: TRBJ2-3; V gene: TRBV5-1; D gene: TRBD2; clone size: NA; CDR3 protein: CASSDLAGGTAYTDTQYF; CDR3 DNA: TGCGCCAGCAGTGATCTAGCGGGGGGGACCGCCTACACAGATACGCAGTATTTT